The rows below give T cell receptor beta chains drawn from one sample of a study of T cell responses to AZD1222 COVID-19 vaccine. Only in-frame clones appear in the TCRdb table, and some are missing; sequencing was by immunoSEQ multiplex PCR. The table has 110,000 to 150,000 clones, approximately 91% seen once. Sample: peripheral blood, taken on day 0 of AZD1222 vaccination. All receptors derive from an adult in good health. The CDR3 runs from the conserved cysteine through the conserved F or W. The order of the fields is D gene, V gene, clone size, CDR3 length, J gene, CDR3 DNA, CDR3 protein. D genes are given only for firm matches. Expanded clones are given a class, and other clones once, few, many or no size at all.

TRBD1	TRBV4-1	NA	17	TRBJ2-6	TGCGCCAGCAGTTACACGCAGGGGGCCGGTGGGGCCAACGTCCTGACTTTC	CASSYTQGAGGANVLTF
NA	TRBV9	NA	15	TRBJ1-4	TGTGCCAGCAGCGTGGGACAAAGGCATAATGAAAAACTGTTTTTT	CASSVGQRHNEKLFF
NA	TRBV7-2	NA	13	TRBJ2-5	TGTGCCAGCAGCTTAACCCCCCAAGAGACCCAGTACTTC	CASSLTPQETQYF
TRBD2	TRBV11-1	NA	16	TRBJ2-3	TGTGCCAGCAGCTTACCCGGGGGGGCGGGCACAGATACGCAGTATTTT	CASSLPGGAGTDTQYF
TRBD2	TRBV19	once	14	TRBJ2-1	TGTGCCAGTAGTATTTTCGTATTGCGGGAGAGGCAGTTCTTC	CASSIFVLRERQFF
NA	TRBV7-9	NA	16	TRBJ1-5	TGTGCCAGCAGCTTAGTCTCAGGGTCGAGCAATCAGCCCCAGCATTTT	CASSLVSGSSNQPQHF
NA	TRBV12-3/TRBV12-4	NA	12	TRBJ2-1	TGTGCCAGCAGTTTTCGTCGGTATTGGCAGTTCTTC	CASSFRRYWQFF
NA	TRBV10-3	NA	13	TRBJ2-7	TGTGCCATCAGGCCCGGGATAACCTACGAGCAGTACTTC	CAIRPGITYEQYF
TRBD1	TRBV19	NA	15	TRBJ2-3	TGTGCCAGTAGTACGGACAGGCCCAGCACAGATACGCAGTATTTT	CASSTDRPSTDTQYF
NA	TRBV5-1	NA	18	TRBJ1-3	TGCGCCATTGCGCACATAAATTTCAGGGGCCGCTCTGGAAACACCATATATTTT	CAIAHINFRGRSGNTIYF
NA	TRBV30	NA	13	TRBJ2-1	TGTGCCTGGAGTGTACTGGCGGAGGGTGAGCAGTTCTTC	CAWSVLAEGEQFF
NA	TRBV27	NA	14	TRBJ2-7	TGTGCCAGCGCTCAGGGTTCGGCCACCTACGAGCAGTACTTC	CASAQGSATYEQYF
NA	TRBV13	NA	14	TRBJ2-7	TGTGCCAGCAGCGGTACCCGGGACTCTTACGAGCAGTACTTC	CASSGTRDSYEQYF
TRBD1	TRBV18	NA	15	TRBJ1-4	TGTGCCAGCTCACCCCAGACAGGGAGGTATGAAAAACTGTTTTTT	CASSPQTGRYEKLFF
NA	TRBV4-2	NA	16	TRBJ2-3	TGTGCCAGCAGCCAAGTCGGTCCCGGAGGGGCAGATACGCAGTATTTT	CASSQVGPGGADTQYF
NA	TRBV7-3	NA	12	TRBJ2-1	TGTGCCAGCAGCAGCTACGCCGGTGAGCAGTTCTTC	CASSSYAGEQFF
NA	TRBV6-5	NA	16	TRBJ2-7	TGTGCCAGCAGTTATGGGAGCGGAGCGGGCTCCTACGAGCAGTACTTC	CASSYGSGAGSYEQYF
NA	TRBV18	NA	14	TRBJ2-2	TGTGCCAGCTCACCGGACGGTTTCACCGGGGAGCTGTTTTTT	CASSPDGFTGELFF
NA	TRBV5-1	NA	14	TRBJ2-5	TGCGCCAGCAGCTTGGATACAATCCAAGAGACCCAGTACTTC	CASSLDTIQETQYF
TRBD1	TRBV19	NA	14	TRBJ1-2	TGTGCCAGTAGGGAGACAGGGCTGGGCTATGGCTACACCTTC	CASRETGLGYGYTF
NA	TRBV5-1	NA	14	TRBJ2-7	TGCGCCAGCAGCCCCGGGGGGCTGAACTACGAGCAGTACTTC	CASSPGGLNYEQYF
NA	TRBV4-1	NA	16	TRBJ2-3	TGCGCCAGCAGCCAAGTGAACCTTGGATTCACAGATACGCAGTATTTT	CASSQVNLGFTDTQYF
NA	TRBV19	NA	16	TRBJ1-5	TGTGCCAGTAGTTCCCGGGGGCGTATATTCTATCAGCCCCAGCATTTT	CASSSRGRIFYQPQHF
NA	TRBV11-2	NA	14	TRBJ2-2	TGTGCCAGCAGCCAGATCCGGGGCACCGGGGAGCTGTTTTTT	CASSQIRGTGELFF
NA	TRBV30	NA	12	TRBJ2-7	TGTGCCTGGAGCCCGTGGAGGAACGAGCAGTACTTC	CAWSPWRNEQYF
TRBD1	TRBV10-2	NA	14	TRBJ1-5	TGCGCCACCGACGACAGGGTCCCTATTCAGCCCCAGCATTTT	CATDDRVPIQPQHF
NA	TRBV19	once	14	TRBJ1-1	TGTGCCAGTAGTATCGGCACGGTGAACACTGAAGCTTTCTTT	CASSIGTVNTEAFF
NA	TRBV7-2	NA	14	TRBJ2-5	TGTGCCAGCAGCTTCCGCGGAGGTGGGGAGACCCAGTACTTC	CASSFRGGGETQYF
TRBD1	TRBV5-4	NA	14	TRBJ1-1	TGTGCCAGCAGTCGGGACAGGTGGAGGACTGAAGCTTTCTTT	CASSRDRWRTEAFF
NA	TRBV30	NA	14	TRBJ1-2	TGTGCCTGGAGTGGACGGCAGTTATTCTATGGCTACACCTTC	CAWSGRQLFYGYTF
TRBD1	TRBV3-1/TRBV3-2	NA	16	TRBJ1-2	TGTGCCAGCAGCCAAATGACAGGGGTTTCCCTCTATGGCTACACCTTC	CASSQMTGVSLYGYTF
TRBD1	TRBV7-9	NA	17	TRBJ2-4	TGTGCCAGCAGTTACCGACAGGGGGCTAGTAAAGGAAACATTCAGTACTTC	CASSYRQGASKGNIQYF
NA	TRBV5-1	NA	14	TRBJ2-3	TGCGCCAGCAGCTCGGGACTGGGCACAGATACGCAGTATTTT	CASSSGLGTDTQYF
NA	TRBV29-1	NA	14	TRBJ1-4	TGCAGCGTTGAAGACCCTTCGGGGGGTGAAAAACTGTTTTTT	CSVEDPSGGEKLFF
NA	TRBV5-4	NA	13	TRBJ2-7	TGTGCCAGCAGCTTTAGAGGATCCTACGAGCAGTACTTC	CASSFRGSYEQYF
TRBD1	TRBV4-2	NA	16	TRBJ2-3	TGTGCCAGCAGCCAATCGTTGACAGGGATCACAGATACGCAGTATTTT	CASSQSLTGITDTQYF
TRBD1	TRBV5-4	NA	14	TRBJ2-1	TGTGCCAGCAGCTTTGGGACAGGAGACAATGAGCAGTTCTTC	CASSFGTGDNEQFF
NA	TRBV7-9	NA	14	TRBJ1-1	TGTGCCAGCAGCTCGAACCCCAGGGGAGCTGAAGCTTTCTTT	CASSSNPRGAEAFF
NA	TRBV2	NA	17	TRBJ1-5	TGTGCCAGCAGTGGGCCGGTGGGGGACCACTATAATCAGCCCCAGCATTTT	CASSGPVGDHYNQPQHF
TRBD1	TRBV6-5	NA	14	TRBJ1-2	TGTGCCAGCAGTTTAAGGGACAGAGGCCATGGCTACACCTTC	CASSLRDRGHGYTF
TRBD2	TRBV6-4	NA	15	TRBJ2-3	TGTGCCAGCAGTGTACTAGCGGGTAGCCCAGATACGCAGTATTTT	CASSVLAGSPDTQYF
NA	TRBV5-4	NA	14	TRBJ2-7	TGTGCCAGCAGCTTGGACGTTACAACGACCTCGCAGTACTTC	CASSLDVTTTSQYF
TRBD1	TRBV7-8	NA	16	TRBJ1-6	TGTGCCAGCAGCCTCACGACCGGGACAGGGGGGCTACCCCTCCACTTT	CASSLTTGTGGLPLHF
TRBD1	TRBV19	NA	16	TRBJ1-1	TGTGCCAGTAGGGACCTAACGACAGGGGCTCTCACTGAAGCTTTCTTT	CASRDLTTGALTEAFF
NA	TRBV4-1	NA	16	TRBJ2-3	TGCGCCAGCAGCCAAGCGGTTAGCAGCTCATCCGATACGCAGTATTTT	CASSQAVSSSSDTQYF
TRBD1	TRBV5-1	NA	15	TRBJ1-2	TGCGCCAGCAGCTTGGTACCTGACAGGGTAGACGGCTACACCTTC	CASSLVPDRVDGYTF
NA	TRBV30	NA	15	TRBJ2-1	TGTGCCTGGAGTGTAGGAGCAAAGAACTACAATGAGCAGTTCTTC	CAWSVGAKNYNEQFF
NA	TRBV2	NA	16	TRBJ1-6	TGTGCCAGCAGCCCCGAATGGGGGGGTGTTTATTCACCCCTCCACTTT	CASSPEWGGVYSPLHF
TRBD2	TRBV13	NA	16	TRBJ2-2	TGTGCCAGCAGCTTTCGGGGGGGTAAGAACACCGGGGAGCTGTTTTTT	CASSFRGGKNTGELFF
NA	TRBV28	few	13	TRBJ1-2	TGTGCCAGCAGTTTAAGAGGTTGGGGGGACTACACCTTC	CASSLRGWGDYTF
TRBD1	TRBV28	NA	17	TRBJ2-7	TGTGCCAGCAGTTTCCTCAGGACCGGGACAGGGATGGGGGAGCAGTACTTC	CASSFLRTGTGMGEQYF
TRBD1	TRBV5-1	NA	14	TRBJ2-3	TGCGCCAGCAGTTCCGACAGGGGCCCAGATACGCAGTATTTT	CASSSDRGPDTQYF
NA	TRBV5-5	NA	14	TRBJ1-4	TGTGCCAGCACTGTGGGGGGTTATAATGAAAAACTGTTTTTT	CASTVGGYNEKLFF
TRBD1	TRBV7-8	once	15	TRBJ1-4	TGTGCCAGCAGAAAGGACAGGATGATAAATGAAAAACTGTTTTTT	CASRKDRMINEKLFF
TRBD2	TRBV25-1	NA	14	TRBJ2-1	TGTGCCAGCAGAGCGGGGGCCATCGGCAATGAGCAGTTCTTC	CASRAGAIGNEQFF
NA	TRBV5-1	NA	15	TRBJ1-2	TGCGCCAGCAGCTCAGGACAGCGCTACGACTATGGCTACACCTTC	CASSSGQRYDYGYTF
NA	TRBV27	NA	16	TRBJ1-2	TGTGCCAGCAGTTTAAGGGGGGGAACAGTCGGCTATGGCTACACCTTC	CASSLRGGTVGYGYTF
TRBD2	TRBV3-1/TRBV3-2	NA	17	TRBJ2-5	TGTGCCAGCAGCTTAGGAGGACTAGCGGGAGATTTGGAGACCCAGTACTTC	CASSLGGLAGDLETQYF
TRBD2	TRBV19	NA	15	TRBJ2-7	TGTGCCAGTACAACGGGGGGGGGCGCGGGTTACGAGCAGTACTTC	CASTTGGGAGYEQYF
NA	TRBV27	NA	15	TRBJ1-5	TGTGCCAGCAGTCCTCTGCAGTATAGCAATCAGCCCCAGCATTTT	CASSPLQYSNQPQHF